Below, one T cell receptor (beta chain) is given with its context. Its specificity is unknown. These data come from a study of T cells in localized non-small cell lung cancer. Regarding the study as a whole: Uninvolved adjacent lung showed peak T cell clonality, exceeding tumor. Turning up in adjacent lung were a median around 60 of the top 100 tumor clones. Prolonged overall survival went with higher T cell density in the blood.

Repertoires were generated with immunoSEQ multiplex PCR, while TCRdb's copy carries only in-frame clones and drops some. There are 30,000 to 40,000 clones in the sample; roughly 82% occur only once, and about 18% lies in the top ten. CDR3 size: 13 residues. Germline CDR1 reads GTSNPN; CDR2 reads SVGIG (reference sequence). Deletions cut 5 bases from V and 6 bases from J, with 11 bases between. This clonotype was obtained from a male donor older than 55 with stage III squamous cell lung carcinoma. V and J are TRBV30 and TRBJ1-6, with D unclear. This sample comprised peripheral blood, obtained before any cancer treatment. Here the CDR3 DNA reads TGTGCCTGGGTAGACACGGCTAATTCACCCCTCCACTTT. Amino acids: CAWVDTANSPLHF. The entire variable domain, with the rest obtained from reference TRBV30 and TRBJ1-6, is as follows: SQTIHQWPATLVQPVGSPLSLECTVEGTSNPNLYWYRQAAGRGLQLLFYSVGIGQISSEVPQNLSASRPQDRQFILSSKKLLLSDSGFYLCAWVDTANSPLHFGNGTRLTVT.